The 22 T cell receptor beta chains presented below share a single source sample, sequenced in a study of cytomegalovirus exposure and HLA in healthy donors (dated by TCRdb to 2016 to 2017). Libraries were constructed by the immunoSEQ multiplex PCR assay. The multiplex PCR relied on a mix of 60 forward primers for TCR Vbeta segments and 13 reverse primers for TCR Jbeta segments. In TCRdb, the immuneACCESS table is reduced to in-frame sequences with V and J assigned. These tables do not hold every clone; where another copy was compared, an unresolved V gene accounts for under half, and the others remain unexplained. For this sample the table gives 95,000 to 150,000 clones, of which over 60% were detected only once. About 1.9% of the sample rests with the top ten. The material sequenced was PBMCs. The receptors stem from a man between 45 and 60 years old in good health and CMV-seronegative.

The V call is TRBV11-1, the J call TRBJ2-5; 8 nucleotides line up with TRBD2. The germline V gene encodes CDR1 SGHAT and CDR2 FQDESV (reference sequence). V dropped 5 bases and J dropped 3; count of bases not matched to a gene: 8. This CDR3 is built from 15 residues. CDR3 sequence reads: CASSPGGSGKETQYF. The CDR3 DNA follows: TGTGCCAGCAGCCCGGGGGGGTCGGGAAAAGAGACCCAGTACTTC.

The genes are TRBV5-1 and TRBJ2-5; D is uncertain. The CDR3 is 14 residues long. In germline, CDR1 is SGHRS, CDR2 YFSETQ. V was pared by 1 base and J by 2 bases, with 9 bases between. The CDR3 loop reads CASSLIEQQETQYF. CDR3 nucleotides: TGCGCCAGCAGCTTGATCGAACAGCAAGAGACCCAGTACTTC.

In this sample, this clone turned up once. The V and J genes are TRBV6-7 and TRBJ2-1; TRBD1 might be the D (6 bases). TRBV6-7 has ORF status, its function being uncertain. The CDR3 is made up of 14 amino acids. Trimming removed 7 bases at V and 3 bases at J, with 13 bases between. The CDR3 DNA sequence: TGTGCCAGCAAGCAGGGGCAGTACTACAATGAGCAGTTCTTC. Residues: CASKQGQYYNEQFF.

The chain links TRBV2 to TRBJ2-3; tentatively, D is TRBD1 (6 bases). The V end lost 0 bases, the J end lost 1 base, and 8 bases lay between the germline ends. Germline V gene data show CDR1 as SNHLY and CDR2 as FYNNEI. The CDR3 sequence is 15 residues long. CDR3 loop: CASSEAYRGTDTQYF. The DNA of the CDR3 is TGTGCCAGCAGTGAAGCGTACAGGGGCACAGATACGCAGTATTTT.

The chain joins TRBV6-6 to TRBJ2-5, with 7 nucleotides matching TRBD2. The CDR3 is made up of 16 amino acids. Losses at the gene ends were 6 bases for V and 1 base for J; bases not matched to a gene: 11. The germline CDR1 and CDR2 sequences are MNHNY and SVGAGI (reference sequence). This CDR3 reads CASSPSQRGIQETQYF. The DNA for the CDR3 is TGTGCCAGCAGCCCCTCCCAGCGGGGCATCCAAGAGACCCAGTACTTC.

V usage is TRBV19 and J usage is TRBJ2-3; 13 positions match TRBD2. CDR1 is LNHDA and CDR2 is SQIVND in the germline V gene (reference sequence). The CDR3 covers 15 residues. After removal of 4 bases from V and 3 bases from J, the junction contained 1 base not matched to a gene. CDR3 loop: CASSKGLAGTDTQYF. The CDR3, as DNA: TGTGCCAGTAGTAAGGGACTAGCGGGGACAGATACGCAGTATTTT.

This chain joins TRBV11-3 and TRBJ1-2; D is possibly TRBD1 (6 bases). V was clipped by 5 bases and J by 0 bases, with 13 bases between them. Germline V lookup: CDR1 SGHNT, CDR2 YENEEA. The CDR3 sequence is 15 residues long. This CDR3 reads CASSPHRVSNYGYTF. CDR3 sequence (DNA): TGTGCCAGCAGCCCGCACAGGGTCTCTAACTATGGCTACACCTTC.

The chain couples TRBV4-1 to TRBJ2-1; 10 positions agree with TRBD2. The junction had 6 bases not matched to a gene; V was cut back by 4 bases and J by 3 bases. The CDR3 has 16 amino acids. Germline values: CDR1 MGHRA, CDR2 YSYEKL. The CDR3 DNA reads TGCGCCAGCAGCCGCATTTTAGCGGGGGGCTACAATGAGCAGTTCTTC. Its protein product is CASSRILAGGYNEQFF.

This clone appeared a few times. This chain joins TRBV19 and TRBJ1-5; D is undetermined. V was cut by 1 base and J by 0 bases, with 7 bases left in between. The CDR3 runs to 15 residues. Germline assignment: CDR1 LNHDA and CDR2 SQIVND (reference sequence). Here the CDR3 reads CASSIGANSNQPQHF. The CDR3 DNA is TGTGCCAGTAGTATAGGAGCCAATAGCAATCAGCCCCAGCATTTT.

This clone has a handful of counts. The V gene is TRBV18, the J gene TRBJ1-2; 8 positions match TRBD1. The CDR3 spans 15 residues. The J segment lost 4 bases and the V segment lost 3 bases, leaving 7 bases of the junction unmatched. The germline V gene has CDR1 KGHSH and CDR2 LQKENI. The CDR3 coding sequence is TGTGCCAGCTCACCTGCAGGGGGCGCGGTCTATGGCTACACCTTC. Translation: CASSPAGGAVYGYTF.

J is TRBJ2-7 and V is TRBV13; TRBD2 agrees at 13 bases. Germline V gives CDR1 PRHDT, CDR2 FYEKMQ (reference sequence). CDR3 length equals 14 residues. V trimming: 5 bases; J trimming: 5 bases; junction bases outside the gene matches: 3. In nucleotides, the CDR3 is TGTGCCAGCAGCACCGGACTAGCGGGGGACGAGCAGTACGTC. Amino acid sequence: CASSTGLAGDEQYV.

This chain uses TRBV5-1 with TRBJ2-1; 9 nucleotides line up with TRBD2. The junction had 2 bases not matched to a gene; V was cut back by 0 bases and J by 4 bases. Germline assignment: CDR1 SGHRS and CDR2 YFSETQ. The CDR3 length is 15 residues. CDR3 sequence (DNA): TGCGCCAGCAGCTTGGACCTAGCGGGATACAATGAGCAGTTCTTC. Translating it yields CASSLDLAGYNEQFF.

The V call is TRBV19, the J call TRBJ1-6; 8 bases are a match to TRBD1. This CDR3 contains 15 residues. Germline V lookup: CDR1 LNHDA, CDR2 SQIVND (reference sequence). The trim removed 1 base at V and 6 bases at J, leaving 2 bases unmatched. The CDR3 DNA sequence: TGTGCCAGTAGTATAGGCCAGGGGGCTAATTCACCCCTCCACTTT. This sequence encodes CASSIGQGANSPLHF. Filled out from reference TRBV19 and TRBJ1-6, the complete variable domain reads DGGITQSPKYLFRKEGQNVTLSCEQNLNHDAMYWYRQDPGQGLRLIYYSQIVNDFQKGDIAEGYSVSREKKESFPLTVTSAQKNPTAFYLCASSIGQGANSPLHFGNGTRLTVT.

The V gene is TRBV6-6, the J gene TRBJ2-1; D is possibly TRBD1 (5 bases). Trimming left V 4 bases short and J 1 base short, with 8 bases between. The V gene's germline CDR1 is MNHNY and CDR2 SVGAGI (reference sequence). This CDR3 is built from 14 residues. CDR3 in DNA: TGTGCCAGCAGTTTCGACAGATCCTACAATGAGCAGTTCTTC. It yields the protein CASSFDRSYNEQFF.

V usage is TRBV7-3 and J usage is TRBJ1-3, with TRBD1 matching 7 bases. Looked up from germline, CDR1 is SGHTA and CDR2 is FQGTGA. The CDR3 has 14 amino acids. V dropped 5 bases and J dropped 4; count of bases not matched to a gene: 5. The DNA of the CDR3 is TGTGCCAGCAGCCCAGGGGGAGGAGGAAACACCATATATTTT. Its protein product is CASSPGGGGNTIYF. Together with reference TRBV7-3 and TRBJ1-3, the CDR3 gives the full variable domain: GAGVSQTPSNKVTEKGKYVELRCDPISGHTALYWYRQSLGQGPEFLIYFQGTGAADDSGLPNDRFFAVRPEGSVSTLKIQRTERGDSAVYLCASSPGGGGNTIYFGEGSWLTVV.

This clone showed up just once. This rearrangement joins TRBV4-2 to TRBJ2-3; D is ambiguous. Trimming stripped 0 bases from V and 5 bases from J, with 6 bases between. The germline V gene encodes CDR1 LGHNA and CDR2 YNFKEQ. The CDR3 has 13 amino acids. For the CDR3, the DNA is TGTGCCAGCAGCCAAGAACCGCGAGATACGCAGTATTTT. This gives the protein CASSQEPRDTQYF.

The sample holds a few counts of this clone. This rearrangement joins TRBV7-3 to TRBJ2-3, with D unclear. The germline V gene encodes CDR1 SGHTA and CDR2 FQGTGA. The CDR3 covers 14 residues. The V and J ends lost 4 bases and 6 bases respectively, with 14 bases between them. This chain's CDR3 is CASSSLSTGDTQYF. CDR3 coding DNA: TGTGCCAGCAGCTCACTGAGTACCGGGGATACGCAGTATTTT. The full variable domain, in which reference TRBV7-3 and TRBJ2-3 provide the parts outside the CDR3, is GAGVSQTPSNKVTEKGKYVELRCDPISGHTALYWYRQSLGQGPEFLIYFQGTGAADDSGLPNDRFFAVRPEGSVSTLKIQRTERGDSAVYLCASSSLSTGDTQYFGPGTRLTVL.

The rearrangement uses TRBV2 and TRBJ2-2; tentative D call: TRBD2 (5 bases). Germline V lookup: CDR1 SNHLY, CDR2 FYNNEI. This CDR3 is 12 amino acids long. The ends were cut back, 8 bases at V and 8 bases at J, with 12 bases in the middle. The CDR3 nucleotides read TGTGCCAGCTCCGGGTGGGAGGGGGAGCTGTTTTTT. Protein: CASSGWEGELFF.

The V call is TRBV4-1, the J call TRBJ2-2; tentatively, D is TRBD2 (5 bases). The V end was cut by 0 bases, the J end by 6 bases, with 11 bases between. Germline CDR1 MGHRA, CDR2 YSYEKL. The CDR3 is made up of 15 amino acids. This chain's CDR3 is CASSQEGSSPGELFF. In DNA form, the CDR3 reads TGCGCCAGCAGCCAAGAAGGGAGTTCGCCCGGGGAGCTGTTTTTT.

This clone was observed once. This chain connects TRBV2 to TRBJ1-3; maybe TRBD1 (5 bases). The V gene's germline CDR1 is SNHLY and CDR2 FYNNEI. V was clipped by 6 bases and J by 1 base, with 13 bases between them. The CDR3 consists of 15 residues. CDR3 loop: CASSPLRGSGNTIYF. The DNA of the CDR3 is TGTGCCAGCAGCCCCCTACGGGGGTCTGGAAACACCATATATTTT.

The rearrangement links TRBV4-1 to TRBJ1-5; a weak D match, TRBD1 (5 bases). Germline CDR1 is MGHRA and CDR2 is YSYEKL. CDR3 length: 13 residues. Deletions cut 0 bases from V and 7 bases from J, with 7 bases between. The CDR3 DNA reads as TGCGCCAGCAGCCAAGAGGGGGGACAGCCCCAGCATTTT. Encoded protein: CASSQEGGQPQHF.

The chain joins TRBV5-1 to TRBJ2-1, with D maybe TRBD1 (5 bases). The CDR3 sequence is 16 residues long. CDR1 and CDR2 from the germline V gene are SGHRS and YFSETQ. Between the trimmed V and J ends, which lost 5 bases and 0 bases, there was a span of 15 bases. This CDR3 is CASSVQGSSSYNEQFF. The CDR3 nucleotides read TGCGCCAGCAGTGTTCAGGGATCATCCTCCTACAATGAGCAGTTCTTC.